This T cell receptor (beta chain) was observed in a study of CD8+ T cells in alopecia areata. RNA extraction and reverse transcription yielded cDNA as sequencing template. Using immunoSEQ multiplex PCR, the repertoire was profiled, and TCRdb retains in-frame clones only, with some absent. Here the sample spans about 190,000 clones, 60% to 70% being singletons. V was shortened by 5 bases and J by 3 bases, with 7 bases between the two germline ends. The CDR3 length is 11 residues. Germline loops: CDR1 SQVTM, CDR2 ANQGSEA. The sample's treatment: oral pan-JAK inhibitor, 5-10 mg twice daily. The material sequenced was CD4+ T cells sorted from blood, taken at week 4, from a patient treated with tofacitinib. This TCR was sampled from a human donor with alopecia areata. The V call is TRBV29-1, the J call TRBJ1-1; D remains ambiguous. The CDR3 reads CSVQVHTEAFF. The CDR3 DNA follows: TGCAGCGTTCAGGTTCACACTGAAGCTTTCTTT.